This TCR beta chain derives from a study of blood T cell repertoires in COVID-19. Overall study context: The samples span acute and convalescent COVID-19 from the United States, Italy and Spain.

Germline assignment: CDR1 MNHEY and CDR2 SMNVEV (reference sequence). V was pared by 3 bases and J by 7 bases, with 9 bases between. The CDR3 covers 12 residues. The method was immunoSEQ multiplex PCR; TCRdb's version includes in-frame clones alone and lacks a portion of them. The table lists 350,000 or so clones, roughly 90% of them singletons, with about 0.94% in the top ten. Assignments of participants to cohorts depended upon their own reported clinical history. A COVID-19 case was met by exposed participants within 2 weeks before study entry. The J gene is TRBJ1-2, the V gene TRBV27; D remains ambiguous. The clonotype was recovered from a woman aged 30 to 39 who had been exposed to COVID-19. Specimen: PBMCs or T cells enriched from blood (not recorded which). This chain's CDR3 is CASSLAGGGYTF. DNA for the CDR3: TGTGCCAGCAGTTTGGCGGGCGGTGGCTACACCTTC.